A single TCR beta chain is shown here with its context. A clone one base away is much larger, so this may be a read error. Building the TCR beta libraries relied on iRepertoire HTBI primers, and CDR3 regions underwent Arm-PCR. TCRdb recomputed calls from the multiplex PCR reads with MiXCR, one row per CDR3 protein. The sample includes a few hundred thousand distinct CDR3 sequences, around 15% seen only once; the top ten take 23%. This entry belongs to a study of regulatory T cells in long-lasting Graves disease. Time point noted: newly diagnosed GD, antithyroid drugs for less than 3 months. RNA from PBMCs was the source of the TCR library. Germline lookup yields CDR1 MDHEN and CDR2 SYDVKM. The V end lost 7 bases, the J end lost 10 bases, and 23 bases lay between the germline ends. The CDR3 sequence is 15 residues long. The data also belong to a second study, concerning T cells in Graves' hyperthyroidism and ophthalmopathy.

Sequenced material: peripheral blood mononuclear cells (PBMCs), taken at new diagnosis, from a patient treated with antithyroid drugs. The receptor was isolated from a woman between 18 and 30 years old with Graves disease. The V gene is TRBV28, the J gene TRBJ2-1; a possible D gene is TRBD2 (5 bases). Here the CDR3 reads CASKFAGVSSYEQFF. Written as DNA, the CDR3 is TGTGCCAGCAAGTTCGCCGGGGTAAGCTCCTACGAGCAGTTCTTC. Complete variable domain (other parts from reference TRBV28 and TRBJ2-1): DVKVTQSSRYLVKRTGEKVFLECVQDMDHENMFWYRQDPGLGLRLIYFSYDVKMKEKGDIPEGYSVSREKKERFSLILESASTNQTSMYLCASKFAGVSSYEQFFGPGTRLTVL.